This is a list of T cell receptor beta chains from one sample in a study of blood T cell repertoires in COVID-19. TCRdb's table, derived via immunoSEQ multiplex PCR, lists solely in-frame clones and lacks some. The table has approximately 90,000 clones, around 83% seen once. Sample: peripheral blood. These receptors originate from a man between 60 and 75 years old with acute or convalescent COVID-19. Each CDR3 is given with its conserved first and last residue. Fields, in order: J gene, CDR3 length, D gene, V gene, clone size, CDR3 protein, CDR3 DNA. D genes are given only for firm matches. Size tells how often a clone was seen (once, few, many) or the class of an expanded clone, and some rows leave it out.

j_gene: TRBJ2-7; len: 15; d_gene: NA; v_gene: TRBV10-3; abundance: NA; CDR3aa: CAISESGARGGEQYF; CDR3nt: TGTGCCATCAGTGAGTCCGGGGCCAGGGGCGGCGAGCAGTACTTC
j_gene: TRBJ1-4; len: 15; d_gene: NA; v_gene: TRBV24-1; abundance: NA; CDR3aa: CATSDFAQGAEKLFF; CDR3nt: TGTGCCACCAGTGATTTTGCACAGGGAGCTGAAAAACTGTTTTTT
j_gene: TRBJ1-4; len: 14; d_gene: NA; v_gene: TRBV5-1; abundance: NA; CDR3aa: CASSPEAINEKLFF; CDR3nt: TGCGCCAGCAGCCCGGAGGCGATTAATGAAAAACTGTTTTTT
j_gene: TRBJ2-5; len: 13; d_gene: NA; v_gene: TRBV6-1; abundance: few; CDR3aa: CASSEERKETQYF; CDR3nt: TGTGCCAGCAGTGAAGAGAGGAAAGAGACCCAGTACTTC
j_gene: TRBJ2-5; len: 13; d_gene: NA; v_gene: TRBV7-6; abundance: many; CDR3aa: CASSLAPLETQYF; CDR3nt: TGTGCCAGCAGCTTAGCCCCACTGGAGACCCAGTACTTC
j_gene: TRBJ2-5; len: 12; d_gene: NA; v_gene: TRBV7-2; abundance: NA; CDR3aa: CASSLARETQYF; CDR3nt: TGTGCCAGCAGCTTAGCGCGGGAGACCCAGTACTTC
j_gene: TRBJ1-1; len: 14; d_gene: NA; v_gene: TRBV5-1; abundance: NA; CDR3aa: CASSLNTLNTEAFF; CDR3nt: TGCGCCAGCAGCTTGAACACCCTGAACACTGAAGCTTTCTTT
j_gene: TRBJ1-6; len: 14; d_gene: TRBD1; v_gene: TRBV7-9; abundance: NA; CDR3aa: CASSIGTENSPLHF; CDR3nt: TGTGCCAGCAGTATCGGGACAGAGAATTCACCCCTCCACTTT
j_gene: TRBJ1-5; len: 13; d_gene: NA; v_gene: TRBV7-8; abundance: NA; CDR3aa: CASSRRTEQPQHF; CDR3nt: TGTGCCAGCAGCCGTCGGACAGAGCAGCCCCAGCATTTT
j_gene: TRBJ2-1; len: 16; d_gene: TRBD2; v_gene: TRBV5-1; abundance: NA; CDR3aa: CASSLISGGASNEQFF; CDR3nt: TGCGCCAGCAGCCTCATTAGCGGGGGGGCGTCAAATGAGCAGTTCTTC
j_gene: TRBJ1-2; len: 14; d_gene: NA; v_gene: TRBV9; abundance: once; CDR3aa: CASSGDTANYGYTF; CDR3nt: TGTGCCAGCAGCGGAGACACTGCTAACTATGGCTACACCTTC
j_gene: TRBJ2-2; len: 14; d_gene: NA; v_gene: TRBV4-3; abundance: NA; CDR3aa: CASSRTDNTGELFF; CDR3nt: TGCGCCAGCAGCCGGACAGATAACACCGGGGAGCTGTTTTTT
j_gene: TRBJ1-3; len: 15; d_gene: NA; v_gene: TRBV11-2; abundance: NA; CDR3aa: CASSLIGGSGNTIYF; CDR3nt: TGTGCCAGCAGCTTAATTGGGGGCAGCGGCAACACCATATATTTT
j_gene: TRBJ1-5; len: 14; d_gene: NA; v_gene: TRBV28; abundance: NA; CDR3aa: CASLRRVDNQPQHF; CDR3nt: TGTGCCAGCTTAAGGAGGGTAGACAATCAGCCCCAGCATTTT
j_gene: TRBJ2-3; len: 13; d_gene: NA; v_gene: TRBV10-3; abundance: NA; CDR3aa: CAITNRAPGAQYF; CDR3nt: TGTGCCATCACGAACCGGGCCCCCGGGGCGCAGTATTTT
j_gene: TRBJ2-3; len: 17; d_gene: TRBD2; v_gene: TRBV28; abundance: NA; CDR3aa: CASSSNPGGSDTDTQYF; CDR3nt: TGTGCCAGCAGTTCAAACCCCGGGGGGTCGGACACAGATACGCAGTATTTT
j_gene: TRBJ1-5; len: 14; d_gene: NA; v_gene: TRBV19; abundance: NA; CDR3aa: CASNNAVGGQPQHF; CDR3nt: TGTGCCAGTAACAACGCTGTCGGCGGGCAGCCCCAGCATTTT
j_gene: TRBJ2-2; len: 18; d_gene: TRBD1; v_gene: TRBV3-1/TRBV3-2; abundance: NA; CDR3aa: CASSRPLRTGGKTGELFF; CDR3nt: TGTGCCAGCAGCCGCCCCTTAAGGACAGGGGGCAAAACCGGGGAGCTGTTTTTT
j_gene: TRBJ2-7; len: 13; d_gene: TRBD1; v_gene: TRBV12-3/TRBV12-4; abundance: NA; CDR3aa: CASRRTGVGEQYF; CDR3nt: TGTGCCAGCAGAAGAACAGGGGTGGGCGAGCAGTACTTC
j_gene: TRBJ1-5; len: 16; d_gene: NA; v_gene: TRBV28; abundance: NA; CDR3aa: CASTDLTEYSNQPQHF; CDR3nt: TGTGCCAGCACCGATTTGACAGAATATAGCAATCAGCCCCAGCATTTT
j_gene: TRBJ2-3; len: 18; d_gene: TRBD2; v_gene: TRBV19; abundance: NA; CDR3aa: CASSIDLTSGGRTDTQYF; CDR3nt: TGTGCCAGTAGTATAGATCTAACTAGCGGGGGCCGCACAGATACGCAGTATTTT
j_gene: TRBJ2-7; len: 14; d_gene: NA; v_gene: TRBV6-5; abundance: NA; CDR3aa: CASSRAGISYEQYF; CDR3nt: TGTGCCAGCAGTCGAGCAGGAATCTCCTACGAGCAGTACTTC
j_gene: TRBJ2-5; len: 14; d_gene: NA; v_gene: TRBV1; abundance: NA; CDR3aa: CTSAGEAGEETQYF; CDR3nt: TGCACCAGCGCAGGAGAAGCGGGCGAAGAGACCCAGTACTTC
j_gene: TRBJ2-1; len: 19; d_gene: TRBD2; v_gene: TRBV14; abundance: NA; CDR3aa: CASSQLPGLAGGGYNEQFF; CDR3nt: TGTGCCAGCAGCCAGTTGCCGGGACTAGCGGGGGGAGGCTACAATGAGCAGTTCTTC
j_gene: TRBJ2-1; len: 14; d_gene: TRBD2; v_gene: TRBV28; abundance: NA; CDR3aa: CASAGGTSYNEQFF; CDR3nt: TGTGCCAGCGCGGGGGGGACCTCCTACAATGAGCAGTTCTTC
j_gene: TRBJ2-3; len: 18; d_gene: TRBD1; v_gene: TRBV6-1; abundance: NA; CDR3aa: CASSEGQGANWVTDTQYF; CDR3nt: TGTGCCAGCAGTGAGGGACAGGGGGCGAACTGGGTCACAGATACGCAGTATTTT
j_gene: TRBJ1-2; len: 13; d_gene: TRBD1; v_gene: TRBV7-2; abundance: NA; CDR3aa: CASSRTGVGGYTF; CDR3nt: TGTGCCAGCAGCCGGACAGGGGTAGGTGGCTACACCTTC
j_gene: TRBJ2-3; len: 14; d_gene: NA; v_gene: TRBV6-4; abundance: NA; CDR3aa: CASSADHPAGTQYF; CDR3nt: TGTGCCAGCAGCGCGGACCACCCTGCGGGTACGCAGTATTTT